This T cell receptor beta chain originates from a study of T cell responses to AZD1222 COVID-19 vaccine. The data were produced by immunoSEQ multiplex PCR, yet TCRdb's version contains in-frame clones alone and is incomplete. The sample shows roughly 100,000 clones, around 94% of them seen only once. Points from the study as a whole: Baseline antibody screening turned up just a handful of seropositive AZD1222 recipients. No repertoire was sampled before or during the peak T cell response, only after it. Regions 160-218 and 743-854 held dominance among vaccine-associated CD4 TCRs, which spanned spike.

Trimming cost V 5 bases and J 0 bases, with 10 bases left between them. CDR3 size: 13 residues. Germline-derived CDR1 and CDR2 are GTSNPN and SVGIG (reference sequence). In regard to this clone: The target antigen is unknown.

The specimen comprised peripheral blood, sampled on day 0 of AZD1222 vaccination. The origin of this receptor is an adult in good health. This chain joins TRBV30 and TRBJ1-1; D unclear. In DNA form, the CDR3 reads TGTGCCTGGCACAAGAGCATGAACACTGAAGCTTTCTTT. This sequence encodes CAWHKSMNTEAFF.